This note documents a single T cell receptor beta chain sequence. No cognate antigen has been identified for it. Per-nucleotide qualities are absent, and no much larger clonotype sits a single base away. The healthy controls were some 36 blood donors, and the buffy coats of these donors were supplied by the Finnish Red Cross blood service. All TCR-sequenced material derived from peripheral blood: patient blood samples and healthy donor buffy coats. Ficoll-Hypaque gradient centrifugation was used to isolate peripheral blood mononuclear cells. Magnetic purification was used to isolate CD4+ cells from the buffy coats of the healthy controls. Genomic DNA was extracted with the Gentra Puregene Cell and Tissue kit and quantified on a Qubit 2.0 fluorometer. This sample is part of a study of STAT5B mutations in CD4+ large granular lymphocyte leukemia (dated by TCRdb to the early 2020s). Study-level background: Among the healthy controls, the CDR3 'QG' motif was associated with a particular HLA allele. The TCRbeta repertoires of CD4+ T-cell large granular lymphocyte leukemia patients were compared with the TCRbeta repertoires of healthy blood donors. The purity of purified fractions was confirmed by flow cytometry on FACSCanto II or FACSVerse to exceed 95% among lymphocytes.

General findings and caveats noted by the study authors: Each patient's main leukemic clonotypes were private, but more than 20% of these clonotypes showed up at low frequency in the non-leukemic repertoires of other patients. Greater clonality appeared to be present in CD4-sorted patient repertoires than in healthy CD4+ repertoires, and the difference was retained after the putative leukemic clones were removed. Data were not HLA-matched; higher clonality in CD4+ versus CD8+ T-LGLL could reflect the relatively small sample size.

TCRbeta rearrangements were sequenced from genomic DNA using the immunoSEQ assay at survey resolution. Regarding the original processing steps: In the TCR sequencing data, the lowest productive clonotype frequency that could be detected was 2.59 x 10-5. Only productive TCRbeta rearrangements, defined as complete and in-frame sequences, were included in the analyses. The clonality of each sample was calculated as Simpson clonality in the immunoSEQ Analyzer version 3.0. Based on frequency, clones were grouped as very rare, small, medium, large (1-20%) or hyperexpanded (>20%). OLGA 1.2.3 estimated generation probabilities, VDJtools produced V-gene circos plots, VDJdb was queried for specificities, and GLIPH identified CDR3 motifs. TCRdb carries this immuneACCESS record with in-frame sequences only. Its versions omit some clonotypes, under half of them owing to an unresolved V gene in the studies checked, with the rest unexplained. For V, J and clone size, that table is used; D and trimming come from the DNA. For this sample the table gives 35,000 to 40,000 clones, of which 85% were detected only once. The ten largest clonotypes hold approximately 1.2% of the sample.

Sequences were obtained from CD4+ T cells from blood buffy coats. The clonotype was recovered from a human donor in good health.

CDR3 region: CASSPFMSGTGELFF. The DNA sequence is as follows: TGTGCCAGCAGCCCCTTTATGAGTGGCACCGGGGAGCTGTTTTTT. The sequence links TRBV7-9 to TRBJ2-2, with no confidently assigned D gene. Reading from cysteine to phenylalanine, the CDR3 counts 15 amino acids. Only the CDR3 DNA is retained, 45 bases long and in frame from the first base. Cut back by 5 bases and 4 bases, the V and J ends lie 14 bases apart. CDR1 and CDR2, looked up from the germline V gene (reference sequence), are SEHNR and FQNEAQ.